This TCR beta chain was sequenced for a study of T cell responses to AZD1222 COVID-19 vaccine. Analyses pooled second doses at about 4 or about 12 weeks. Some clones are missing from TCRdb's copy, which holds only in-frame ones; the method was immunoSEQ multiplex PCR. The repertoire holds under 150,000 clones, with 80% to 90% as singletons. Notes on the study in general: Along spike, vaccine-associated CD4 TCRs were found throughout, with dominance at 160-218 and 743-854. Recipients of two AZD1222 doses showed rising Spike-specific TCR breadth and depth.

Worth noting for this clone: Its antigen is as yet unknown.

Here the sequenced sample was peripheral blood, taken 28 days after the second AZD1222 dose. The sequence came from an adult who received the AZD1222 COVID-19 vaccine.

The chain's CDR3 is CASSPRTEYGYTF. CDR3 sequence (DNA): TGTGCCAGCAGCCCGAGGACAGAGTATGGCTACACCTTC. J is TRBJ1-2 and V is TRBV7-8; the D gene is possibly TRBD1 (6 bases). CDR3 size: 13 residues. The V end was cut by 5 bases, the J end by 5 bases, with 12 bases between. Germline lookup yields CDR1 SGHVS and CDR2 FQNEAQ.